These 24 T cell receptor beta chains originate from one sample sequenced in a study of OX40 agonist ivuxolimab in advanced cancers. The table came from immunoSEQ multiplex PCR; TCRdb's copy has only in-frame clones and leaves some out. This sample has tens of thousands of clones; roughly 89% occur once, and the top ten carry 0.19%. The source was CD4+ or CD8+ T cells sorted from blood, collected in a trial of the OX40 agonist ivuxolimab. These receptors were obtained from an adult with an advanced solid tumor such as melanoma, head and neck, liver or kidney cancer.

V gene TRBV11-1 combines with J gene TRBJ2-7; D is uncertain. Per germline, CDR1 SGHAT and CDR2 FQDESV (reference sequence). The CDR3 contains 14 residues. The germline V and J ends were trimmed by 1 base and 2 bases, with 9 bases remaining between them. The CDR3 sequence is CASSLVKETYEQYF. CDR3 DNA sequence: TGTGCCAGCAGCTTAGTCAAGGAGACCTACGAGCAGTACTTC.

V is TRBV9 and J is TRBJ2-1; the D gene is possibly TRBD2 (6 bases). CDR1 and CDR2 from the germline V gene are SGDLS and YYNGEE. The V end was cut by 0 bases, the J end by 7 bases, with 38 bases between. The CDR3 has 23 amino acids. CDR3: CASSVAVQGYGGITLPTLNEQFF. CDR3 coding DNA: TGTGCCAGCAGCGTAGCGGTCCAGGGATATGGCGGGATTACGCTACCTACACTGAATGAGCAGTTCTTC.

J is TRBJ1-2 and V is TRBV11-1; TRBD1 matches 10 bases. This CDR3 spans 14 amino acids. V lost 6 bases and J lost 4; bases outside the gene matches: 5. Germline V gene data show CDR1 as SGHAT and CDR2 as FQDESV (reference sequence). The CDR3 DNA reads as TGTGCCAGCAGTCAAAGGGACAGGGGCTATGGCTACACCTTC. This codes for CASSQRDRGYGYTF.

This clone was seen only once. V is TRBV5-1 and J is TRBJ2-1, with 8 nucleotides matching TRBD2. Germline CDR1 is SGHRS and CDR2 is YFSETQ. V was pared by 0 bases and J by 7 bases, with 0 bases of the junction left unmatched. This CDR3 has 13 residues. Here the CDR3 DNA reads TGCGCCAGCAGCTTGGCGGGAGGGAATGAGCAGTTCTTC. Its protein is CASSLAGGNEQFF.

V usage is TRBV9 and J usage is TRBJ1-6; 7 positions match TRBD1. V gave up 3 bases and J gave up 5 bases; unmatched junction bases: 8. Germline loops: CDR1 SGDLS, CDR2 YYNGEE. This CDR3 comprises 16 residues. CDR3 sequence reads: CASSAGQFPDNSPLHF. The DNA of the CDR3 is TGTGCCAGCAGCGCGGGACAGTTCCCGGATAATTCACCCCTCCACTTT.

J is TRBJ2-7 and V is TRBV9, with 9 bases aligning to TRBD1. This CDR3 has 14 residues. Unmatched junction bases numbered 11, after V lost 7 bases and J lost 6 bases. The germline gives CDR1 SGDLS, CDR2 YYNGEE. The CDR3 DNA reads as TGTGCCAGCCTTCCCGGGACAGGGAGTATCGAGCAGTACTTC. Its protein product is CASLPGTGSIEQYF.

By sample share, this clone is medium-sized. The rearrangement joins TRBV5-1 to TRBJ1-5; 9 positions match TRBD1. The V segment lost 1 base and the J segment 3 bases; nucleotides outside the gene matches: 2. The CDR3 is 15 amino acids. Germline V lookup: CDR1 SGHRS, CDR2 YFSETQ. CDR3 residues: CASSLTGGYNQPQHF. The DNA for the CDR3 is TGCGCCAGCAGCTTGACAGGGGGCTACAATCAGCCCCAGCATTTT. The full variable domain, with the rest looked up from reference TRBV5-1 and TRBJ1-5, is KAGVTQTPRYLIKTRGQQVTLSCSPISGHRSVSWYQQTPGQGLQFLFEYFSETQRNKGNFPGRFSGRQFSNSRSEMNVSTLELGDSALYLCASSLTGGYNQPQHFGDGTRLSIL.

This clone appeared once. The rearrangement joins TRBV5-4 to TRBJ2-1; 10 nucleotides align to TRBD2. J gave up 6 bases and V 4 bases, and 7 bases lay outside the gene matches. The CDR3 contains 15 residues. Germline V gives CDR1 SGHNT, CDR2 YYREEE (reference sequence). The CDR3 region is CASSRERGGRNEQFF. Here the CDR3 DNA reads TGTGCCAGCAGCAGGGAGCGGGGGGGCCGCAATGAGCAGTTCTTC. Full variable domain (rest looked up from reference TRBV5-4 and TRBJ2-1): ETGVTQSPTHLIKTRGQQVTLRCSSQSGHNTVSWYQQALGQGPQFIFQYYREEENGRGNFPPRFSGLQFPNYSSELNVNALELDDSALYLCASSRERGGRNEQFFGPGTRLTVL.

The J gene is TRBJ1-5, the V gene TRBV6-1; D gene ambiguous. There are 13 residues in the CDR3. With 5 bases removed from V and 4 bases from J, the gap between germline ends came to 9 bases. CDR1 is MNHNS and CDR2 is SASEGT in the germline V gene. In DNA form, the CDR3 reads TGTGCCAGCAGTTCCACCCCTAATCAGCCCCAGCATTTT. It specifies CASSSTPNQPQHF.

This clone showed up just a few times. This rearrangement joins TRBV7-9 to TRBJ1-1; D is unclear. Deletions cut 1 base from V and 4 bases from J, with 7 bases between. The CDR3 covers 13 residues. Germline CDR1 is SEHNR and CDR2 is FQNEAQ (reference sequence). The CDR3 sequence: CASSLGAGTEAFF. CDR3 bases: TGTGCCAGCAGCTTAGGCGCGGGCACTGAAGCTTTCTTT.

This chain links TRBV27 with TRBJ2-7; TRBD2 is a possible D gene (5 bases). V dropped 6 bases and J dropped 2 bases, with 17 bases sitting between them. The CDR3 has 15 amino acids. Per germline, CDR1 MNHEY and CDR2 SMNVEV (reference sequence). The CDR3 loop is CASSSTRGQAYEQYV. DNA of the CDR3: TGTGCCAGCAGCTCGACACGGGGTCAGGCCTACGAGCAGTACGTC.

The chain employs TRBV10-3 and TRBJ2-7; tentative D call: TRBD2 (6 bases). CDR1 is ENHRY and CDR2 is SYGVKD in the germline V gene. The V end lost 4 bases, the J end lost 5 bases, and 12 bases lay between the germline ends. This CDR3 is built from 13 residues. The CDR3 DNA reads TGTGCCATCAGTGCCACTAGCACCGACGAGCAGTACGTC. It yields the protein CAISATSTDEQYV.

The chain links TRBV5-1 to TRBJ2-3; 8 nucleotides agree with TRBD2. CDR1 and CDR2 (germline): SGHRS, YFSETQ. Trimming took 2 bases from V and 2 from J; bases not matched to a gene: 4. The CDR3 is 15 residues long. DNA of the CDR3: TGCGCCAGCAGCTTACAACTAGCGGTCACAGATACGCAGTATTTT. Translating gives CASSLQLAVTDTQYF.

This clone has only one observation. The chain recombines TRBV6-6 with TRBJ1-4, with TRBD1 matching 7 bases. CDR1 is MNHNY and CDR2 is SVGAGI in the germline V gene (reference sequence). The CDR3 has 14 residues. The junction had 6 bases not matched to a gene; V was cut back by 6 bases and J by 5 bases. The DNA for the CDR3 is TGTGCCAGCAGGACCGGGACAGAAAATGAAAAACTGTTTTTT. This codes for CASRTGTENEKLFF.

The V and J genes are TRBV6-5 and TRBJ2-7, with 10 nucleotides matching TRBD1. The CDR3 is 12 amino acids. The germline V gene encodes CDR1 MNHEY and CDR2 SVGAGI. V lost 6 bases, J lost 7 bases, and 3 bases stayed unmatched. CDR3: CASSRGQGEQYV. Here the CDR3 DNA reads TGTGCCAGCAGCCGGGGACAGGGGGAGCAGTACGTC.

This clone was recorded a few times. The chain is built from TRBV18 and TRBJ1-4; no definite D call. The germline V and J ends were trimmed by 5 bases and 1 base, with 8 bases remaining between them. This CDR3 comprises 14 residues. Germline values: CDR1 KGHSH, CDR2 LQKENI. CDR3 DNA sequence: TGTGCCAGCTCAAGGATGGGAACTAATGAAAAACTGTTTTTT. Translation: CASSRMGTNEKLFF.

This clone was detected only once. The CDR3 DNA reads as TGCGCCAGCAGCGTCGGAGGGGCGGACAATGAGCAGTTCTTC. Translating gives CASSVGGADNEQFF. The chain is built from TRBV5-1 and TRBJ2-1; TRBD2 is a possible D gene (6 bases). This CDR3 has 14 amino acids. The germline gives CDR1 SGHRS, CDR2 YFSETQ. Deletions cut 4 bases from V and 5 bases from J, with 13 bases between.

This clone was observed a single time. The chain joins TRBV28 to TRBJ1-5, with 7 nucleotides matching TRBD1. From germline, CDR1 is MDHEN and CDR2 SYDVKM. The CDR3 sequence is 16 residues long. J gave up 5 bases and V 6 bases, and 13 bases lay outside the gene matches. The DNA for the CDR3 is TGTGCCAGCAGATACCAGAGACAGGGTTCGGATCAGCCCCAGCATTTT. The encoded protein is CASRYQRQGSDQPQHF.

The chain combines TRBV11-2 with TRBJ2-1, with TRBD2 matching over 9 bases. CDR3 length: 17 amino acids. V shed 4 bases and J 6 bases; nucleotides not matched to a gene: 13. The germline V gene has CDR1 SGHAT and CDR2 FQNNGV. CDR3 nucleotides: TGTGCCAGCAGCTACCAGGGACGGCTAGCGGGATCCAATGAGCAGTTCTTC. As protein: CASSYQGRLAGSNEQFF.

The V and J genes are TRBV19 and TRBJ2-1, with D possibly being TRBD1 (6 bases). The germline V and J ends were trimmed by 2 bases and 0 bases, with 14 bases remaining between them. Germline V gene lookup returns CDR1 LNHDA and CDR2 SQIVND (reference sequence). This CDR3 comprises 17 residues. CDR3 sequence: CASSILPGQSSYNEQFF. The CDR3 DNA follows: TGTGCCAGTAGTATACTGCCCGGACAGAGCTCCTACAATGAGCAGTTCTTC.

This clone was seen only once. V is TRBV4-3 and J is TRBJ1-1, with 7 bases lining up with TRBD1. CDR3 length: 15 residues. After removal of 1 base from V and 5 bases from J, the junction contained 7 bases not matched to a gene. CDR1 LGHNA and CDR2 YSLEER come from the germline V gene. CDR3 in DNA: TGCGCCAGCAGCCAAGTTACAGGGGAGTGGACTGAAGCTTTCTTT. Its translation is CASSQVTGEWTEAFF.

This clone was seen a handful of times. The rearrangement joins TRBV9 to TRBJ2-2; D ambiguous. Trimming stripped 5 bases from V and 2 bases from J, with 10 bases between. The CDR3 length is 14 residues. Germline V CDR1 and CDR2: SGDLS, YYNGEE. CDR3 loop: CASRGRANTGELFF. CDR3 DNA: TGTGCCAGCAGGGGCCGTGCTAACACCGGGGAGCTGTTTTTT.

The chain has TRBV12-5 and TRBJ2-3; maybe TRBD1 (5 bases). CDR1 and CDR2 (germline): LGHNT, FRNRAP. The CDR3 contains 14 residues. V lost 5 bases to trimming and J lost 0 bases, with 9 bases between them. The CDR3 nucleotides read TGTGCTAGTGGTCCAGGGTCTAGCACAGATACGCAGTATTTT. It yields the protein CASGPGSSTDTQYF.

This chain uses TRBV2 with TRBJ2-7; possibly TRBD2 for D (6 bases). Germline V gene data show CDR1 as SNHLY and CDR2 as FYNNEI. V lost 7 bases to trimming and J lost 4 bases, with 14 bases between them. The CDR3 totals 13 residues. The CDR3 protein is CASNEGRLYEQYF. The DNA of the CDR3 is TGTGCCAGCAACGAAGGGAGGCTTTACGAGCAGTACTTC.